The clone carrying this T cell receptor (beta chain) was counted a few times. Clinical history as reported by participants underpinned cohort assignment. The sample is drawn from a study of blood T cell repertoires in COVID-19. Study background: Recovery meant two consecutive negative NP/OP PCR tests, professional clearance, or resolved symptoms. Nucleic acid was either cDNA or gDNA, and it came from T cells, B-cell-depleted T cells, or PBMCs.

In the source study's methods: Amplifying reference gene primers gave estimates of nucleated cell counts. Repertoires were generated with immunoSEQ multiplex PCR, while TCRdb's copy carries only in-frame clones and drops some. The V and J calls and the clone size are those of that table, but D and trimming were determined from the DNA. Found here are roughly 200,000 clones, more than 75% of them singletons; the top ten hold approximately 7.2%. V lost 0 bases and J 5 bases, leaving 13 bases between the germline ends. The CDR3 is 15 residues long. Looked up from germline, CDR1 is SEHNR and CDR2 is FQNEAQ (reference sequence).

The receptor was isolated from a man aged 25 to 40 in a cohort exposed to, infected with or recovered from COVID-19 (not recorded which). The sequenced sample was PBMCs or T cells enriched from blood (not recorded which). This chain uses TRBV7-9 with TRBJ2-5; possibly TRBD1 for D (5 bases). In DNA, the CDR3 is TGTGCCAGCAGCTTAGCGGTCCAGGGCTCTGAGACCCAGTACTTC. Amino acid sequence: CASSLAVQGSETQYF. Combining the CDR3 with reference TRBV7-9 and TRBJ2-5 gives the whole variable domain DTGVSQNPRHKITKRGQNVTFRCDPISEHNRLYWYRQTLGQGPEFLTYFQNEAQLEKSRLLSDRFSAERPKGSFSTLEIQRTEQGDSAMYLCASSLAVQGSETQYFGPGTRLLVL.